This T cell receptor (beta chain) was sequenced during a study of a mutant IDH1 vaccine in newly diagnosed glioma. For the study at large: Every participant had undergone radiotherapy, temozolomide, or both before, and most underwent both.

Time point noted: baseline, week 1 (first vaccination visit). Indicated treatment: pre-vaccination baseline after standard-of-care therapy. Measured with immunoSEQ multiplex PCR; TCRdb has only the in-frame clones, and not every one. The sample records about 88,000 clones, about 80% being singletons. Between the trimmed V and J ends, which lost 1 base and 3 bases, there was a span of 11 bases. The germline V gene has CDR1 LNHDA and CDR2 SQIVND (reference sequence). This CDR3 is built from 15 residues. The V call is TRBV19, the J call TRBJ2-3; TRBD2 might be the D (6 bases). This TCR derives from a man aged 35 to 55 with glioma. Some clones in this sample may be carry-over from other donors' samples. The sample here was PBMCs, taken from a glioma patient treated with radiotherapy, temozolomide or both. The CDR3 bases are TGTGCCAGTAGTATAGCGGGGGTTTTGACAGATACGCAGTATTTT. It specifies CASSIAGVLTDTQYF.